These T cell receptor beta chains were read from a single sample in a study of blood T cell repertoires in COVID-19. Data came from immunoSEQ multiplex PCR; TCRdb stores just in-frame clones and leaves some out. The data show about 220,000 clones, around 83% seen once. The sequenced sample consisted of peripheral blood. These receptors all stem from a man in his fifties or sixties who had recovered from COVID-19. Both conserved end residues are part of each CDR3. The order of the fields is J gene, clone size, V gene, D gene, CDR3 protein, CDR3 DNA. The D gene is left open where the match is weak. Expanded clones get a size class; other rows say once, few or many, or leave the size out.

TRBJ2-1 NA TRBV14 TRBD2 CASSQEVGTRRDEQFF TGTGCCAGCAGCCAAGAAGTGGGGACTAGGAGGGATGAGCAGTTCTTC
TRBJ2-7 once TRBV3-1/TRBV3-2 TRBD2 CASGLAFEQYF TGTGCCAGCGGACTAGCCTTCGAGCAGTACTTC
TRBJ2-7 NA TRBV5-1 TRBD2 CASKTGTSGLYEQYF TGCGCCAGCAAGACCGGGACTAGCGGTCTCTACGAGCAGTACTTC
TRBJ2-2 NA TRBV4-1 TRBD1 CASSQGDRDTGELFF TGCGCCAGCAGCCAAGGGGACAGGGACACCGGGGAGCTGTTTTTT
TRBJ2-7 NA TRBV13 TRBD1 CASSFRDRGNWQYF TGTGCCAGCAGCTTCCGGGACAGGGGCAACTGGCAGTACTTC
TRBJ1-4 NA TRBV5-1 TRBD1 CASSFQQGANEKLFF TGCGCCAGCAGTTTTCAACAGGGGGCGAATGAAAAACTGTTTTTT
TRBJ1-5 NA TRBV2 NA CASGRQGNQPQHF TGTGCCAGCGGCAGACAGGGCAATCAGCCCCAGCATTTT
TRBJ1-1 NA TRBV3-1/TRBV3-2 NA CASSQRFTNTEAFF TGTGCCAGCAGCCAACGGTTTACGAACACTGAAGCTTTCTTT
TRBJ2-6 NA TRBV5-4 TRBD2 CASSWGGRGANVLTF TGTGCCAGCAGCTGGGGGGGGAGGGGGGCCAACGTCCTGACTTTC
TRBJ1-5 once TRBV19 TRBD1 CASRKTGGPNQPQHF TGTGCCAGTAGGAAGACAGGGGGCCCCAATCAGCCCCAGCATTTT
TRBJ1-2 NA TRBV28 TRBD1 CASSRTGGSYGYTF TGTGCCAGCAGTCGAACAGGGGGTAGCTATGGCTACACCTTC
TRBJ2-1 NA TRBV12-3/TRBV12-4 NA CASSTDRPGQFF TGTGCCAGCAGTACCGACCGGCCGGGGCAGTTCTTC
TRBJ2-2 NA TRBV3-1/TRBV3-2 NA CASRASGTGELFF TGTGCCAGCAGAGCGAGCGGAACCGGGGAGCTGTTTTTT
TRBJ2-3 NA TRBV28 TRBD2 CASRSAGSGTDTQYF TGTGCCAGCAGGTCAGCGGGGTCTGGCACAGATACGCAGTATTTT
TRBJ2-3 NA TRBV10-3 NA CAISGNGDTQYF TGTGCCATTAGCGGCAATGGGGATACGCAGTATTTT
TRBJ2-1 NA TRBV11-2 TRBD2 CASSLGPSGRYNEQFF TGTGCCAGCAGCTTAGGTCCTAGCGGGAGGTACAATGAGCAGTTCTTC
TRBJ2-7 NA TRBV5-4 TRBD2 CASSPRYGTNEQYF TGTGCCAGCAGCCCACGCTATGGGACTAACGAGCAGTACTTC
TRBJ2-2 NA TRBV5-5 TRBD2 CASSLGEGSNTGELFF TGTGCCAGCAGCTTGGGGGAGGGATCGAACACCGGGGAGCTGTTTTTT
TRBJ2-5 once TRBV19 NA CASSISPGLGGETQYF TGTGCCAGTAGTATATCTCCGGGACTTGGGGGAGAGACCCAGTACTTC
TRBJ2-2 NA TRBV7-9 NA CASSKSIDGTGELFF TGTGCCAGCAGCAAATCTATCGATGGCACCGGGGAGCTGTTTTTT
TRBJ2-7 NA TRBV28 TRBD2 CASSLPSAGGPYEQYF TGTGCCAGCAGTTTACCCTCAGCGGGAGGGCCCTACGAGCAGTACTTC
TRBJ1-1 NA TRBV4-2 NA CASSQGSGVTEAFF TGTGCCAGCAGCCAAGGGTCCGGGGTCACTGAAGCTTTCTTT
TRBJ2-1 NA TRBV5-1 NA CASSLASGSSYNEQFF TGCGCCAGCAGCTTGGCCAGCGGCAGCTCCTACAATGAGCAGTTCTTC
TRBJ2-1 NA TRBV10-1 NA CASSKSEQFF TGCGCCAGCAGTAAGAGTGAGCAGTTCTTC
TRBJ2-7 NA TRBV27 TRBD1 CASSLDRGPYEQYF TGTGCCAGCAGTTTGGACAGGGGACCCTACGAGCAGTACTTC
TRBJ1-2 NA TRBV6-1 NA CASSESSLTGAFYGYTF TGTGCCAGCAGTGAATCGTCGTTGACAGGCGCCTTCTATGGCTACACCTTC
TRBJ2-3 NA TRBV6-4 TRBD2 CASSLERGQTDTQYF TGTGCCAGCTCCCTAGAGCGGGGTCAGACAGATACGCAGTATTTT
TRBJ1-2 NA TRBV28 TRBD1 CASSLLRGRQDYTF TGTGCCAGCAGTTTACTTAGGGGGCGCCAGGACTACACCTTC
TRBJ2-3 NA TRBV10-3 NA CAISETGGVTDTQYF TGTGCCATCAGTGAGACAGGGGGGGTGACAGATACGCAGTATTTT
TRBJ2-5 few TRBV25-1 TRBD1 CASSGDRGNLQETQYF TGTGCCAGCAGTGGGGACAGGGGGAACCTCCAAGAGACCCAGTACTTC
TRBJ2-3 NA TRBV6-5 TRBD2 CASSYGLAGLRDTQYF TGTGCCAGCAGTTACGGGCTAGCGGGACTTCGGGATACGCAGTATTTT